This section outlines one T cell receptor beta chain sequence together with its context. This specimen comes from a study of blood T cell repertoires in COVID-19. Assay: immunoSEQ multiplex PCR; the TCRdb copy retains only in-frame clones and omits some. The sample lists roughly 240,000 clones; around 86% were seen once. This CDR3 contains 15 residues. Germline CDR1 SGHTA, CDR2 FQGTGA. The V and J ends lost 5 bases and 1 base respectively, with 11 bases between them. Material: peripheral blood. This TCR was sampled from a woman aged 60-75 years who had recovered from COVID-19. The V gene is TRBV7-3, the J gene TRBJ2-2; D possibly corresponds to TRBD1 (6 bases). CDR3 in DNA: TGTGCCAGCAGCGTTCCGGGACAGAACACCGGGGAGCTGTTTTTT. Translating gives CASSVPGQNTGELFF.